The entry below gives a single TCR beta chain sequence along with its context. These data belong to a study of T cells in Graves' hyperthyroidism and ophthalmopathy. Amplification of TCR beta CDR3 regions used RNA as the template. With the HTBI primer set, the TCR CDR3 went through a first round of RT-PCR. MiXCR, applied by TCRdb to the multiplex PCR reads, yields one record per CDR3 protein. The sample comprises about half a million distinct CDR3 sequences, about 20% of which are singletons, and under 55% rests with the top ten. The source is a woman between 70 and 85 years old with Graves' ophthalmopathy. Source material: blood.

The CDR3 DNA sequence: TGTGCCAGCAGCTTAGTTGGGGGACAGGGGAACTACGAGCAGTACTTC. This encodes CASSLVGGQGNYEQYF. The rearrangement joins TRBV7-2 to TRBJ2-7; TRBD1 matches 10 bases. The CDR3 has 16 residues. CDR1 and CDR2 (germline): SGHTA, FQGNSA. V trimming: 1 base; J trimming: 3 bases; junction bases outside the gene matches: 6. Using reference TRBV7-2 and TRBJ2-7 for the parts outside the CDR3, the full variable domain is GAGVSQSPSNKVTEKGKDVELRCDPISGHTALYWYRQSLGQGLEFLIYFQGNSAPDKSGLPSDRFSAERTGGSVSTLTIQRTQQEDSAVYLCASSLVGGQGNYEQYFGPGTRLTVT.